This T cell receptor (beta chain) was captured in a study of T cells in Graves' hyperthyroidism and ophthalmopathy (dated by TCRdb to the late 2010s). General notes on the study: Peripheral blood was sampled at the time of initial diagnosis, prior to any treatment. To identify distinguishing TCR V-J signatures, a discovery cohort of 90 to 100 patients was used, comprising roughly 45 with Graves' ophthalmopathy and 57 with stable Graves' hyperthyroidism. An independent validation cohort of about 20 hyperthyroidism patients and approximately 15 patients who later progressed to ophthalmopathy tested prospective prediction of ophthalmopathy. The 85 to 100 discovery patients were divided at random into training and test sets in a 7:3 ratio. In more than 5 Graves' hyperthyroidism patients, the study also compared T-cell repertoires from thyroid tissue with T-cell repertoires from blood. Once sampling was done, hyperthyroidism patients were given methimazole at a starting dose of 30 mg daily, whereas ophthalmopathy patients were given high-dose intravenous methylprednisolone. According to the paper, TCR Vbeta CDR3 sequencing was carried out on 135 peripheral blood samples, which came from approximately 43 ophthalmopathy, 75 or so hyperthyroidism and 17 progressor patients.

The investigation overall reported the following: Sample size was not statistically predetermined, and investigators were not blinded to group allocation. A 13 V-J signature model separated ophthalmopathy from stable hyperthyroidism, with around 88% sensitivity and just under 84% specificity in cross-validation and 80%/75% in testing. In validation, the model predicted progression to ophthalmopathy a median of 6.5 months before onset, with over 60% sensitivity and roughly 79% specificity. Blood samples also contained most of the expanded thyroid clonotypes (frequency above 0.001), which suggests that blood repertoires may reflect thyroid immune responses.

Stable Graves' hyperthyroidism was defined as no progression to ophthalmopathy during 18 months of follow-up. Hyperthyroidism patients were aged 18 to 65 years and newly diagnosed, with disease duration of less than 2 months. The study excluded patients with uncontrolled infections, other autoimmune diseases, pregnancy or lactation. Diagnoses were established on the basis of clinical symptoms, serum thyroxine and TRAb, thyroid ultrasound, and orbital computed tomography. PBMCs were isolated from about 9.1 ml of fresh peripheral blood by Ficoll-Paque density gradient centrifugation. Total RNA was extracted with Trizol reagent, and quality was checked on an Agilent 2100 Bioanalyzer. For CDR1 and CDR2, the germline V gene lists SGHRS and YFSETQ. The CDR3, from cysteine to phenylalanine, totals 14 residues. Only the CDR3 part of the read is kept: 42 bases, read in frame from the first base. V lost 0 bases and J lost 4 bases; the stretch between them is 10 bases long.

This clonotype was detected only a few times. This clone's antigen is unknown. Base qualities were left out, and no much larger clone turns up one base away. Amplification of TCR beta CDR3 regions was carried out from RNA transcripts. The first round of RT-PCR for the TCR CDR3 was performed with the HTBI primer set and the Qiagen OneStep RT-PCR kit. A second multiplex PCR round built the libraries, followed by size selection and purification. Paired-end sequencing of the libraries was performed with 100 bp reads on an Illumina HiSeq2000. On the authors' methods: SOAPnuke was used to process the raw data, throwing out any read that contained adapters or uncalled bases, had a mean Phred below 15, or lacked an exact constant-primer or identifier match. COPE v1.2.5 was used to merge high-quality paired reads, and clonotypes were defined as unique nucleotide sequences. Clonotypes were aligned to IMGT TRBV, TRBD and TRBJ reference segments using MiTCR v1.1. The analysis included only V-J combinations with a frequency above 0.0001, which together covered more than 99% of the repertoires. A TCS score was defined as the ratio between F50 (clonal expansion) and ExV (chaos), using BLOSUM62-based TCRdist between CDR3 peptides within each V-J. Welch's t-statistics and random forest reduced fewer than 550 V-J features to around 14, which were used in a naive Bayes classifier (R e1071). The Morisita-Horn index was used to measure how similar the thyroid and blood repertoires were. Using fastp trimming at Q25 and MiXCR clonotype assembly, TCRdb reanalyzed the public sequencing data and kept in-frame beta chains. Rows are unified per CDR3 protein, each entry keeping the most common DNA and genes. The V and J calls and clone size come from TCRdb's table, not from the authors' own analysis. This sample holds hundreds of thousands of distinct CDR3 sequences; roughly a third were observed only once. The ten largest clonotypes hold roughly 31% of the sample.

The sequenced sample consisted of blood. The TCR was taken from a woman between 40 and 55 years old with Graves' hyperthyroidism. The rearranged chain carries TRBV5-1 and TRBJ1-1; a confident D gene designation cannot be given. CDR3 region: CASSLARRGTEAFF. The DNA reads TGCGCCAGCAGCTTGGCCAGGCGGGGCACTGAAGCTTTCTTT.